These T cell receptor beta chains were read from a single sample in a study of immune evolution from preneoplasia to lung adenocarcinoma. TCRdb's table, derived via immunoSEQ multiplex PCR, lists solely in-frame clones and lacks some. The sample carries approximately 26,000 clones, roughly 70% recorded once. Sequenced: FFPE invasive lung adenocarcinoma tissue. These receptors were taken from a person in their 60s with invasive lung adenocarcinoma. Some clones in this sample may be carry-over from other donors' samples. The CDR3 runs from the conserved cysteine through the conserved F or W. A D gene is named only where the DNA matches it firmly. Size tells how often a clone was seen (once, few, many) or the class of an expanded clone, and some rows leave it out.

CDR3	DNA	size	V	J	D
CASSIEGKGAEKLFF	TGTGCCAGCAGCATCGAGGGGAAAGGGGCTGAAAAACTGTTTTTT	once	TRBV5-8	TRBJ1-4	-
CASQKTGQGDGEQYF	TGTGCCAGTCAAAAGACAGGACAAGGCGATGGGGAGCAGTACTTC	-	TRBV18	TRBJ2-7	-
CASRPGAAPGELFF	TGTGCCAGTCGACCGGGGGCGGCCCCCGGGGAGCTGTTTTTT	once	TRBV27	TRBJ2-2	-
CASSRDRVTEAFF	TGTGCCAGCAGTCGGGACAGGGTCACTGAAGCTTTCTTT	-	TRBV28	TRBJ1-1	TRBD1
CASSQDLRRTYEQYF	TGCGCCAGCAGCCAAGATCTGCGCCGGACCTACGAGCAGTACTTC	-	TRBV4-1	TRBJ2-7	-
CATSRDLIRGGRPDTQYF	TGTGCCACCAGCAGAGATCTTATTAGAGGCGGGAGACCAGATACGCAGTATTTT	-	TRBV15	TRBJ2-3	TRBD2
CASSLRGLGETEAFF	TGTGCCAGCAGCTTAAGGGGGCTTGGGGAAACTGAAGCTTTCTTT	-	TRBV7-2	TRBJ1-1	TRBD1
CASSLDGWRVSETQYF	TGTGCCAGCAGCTTAGATGGTTGGCGGGTATCGGAGACCCAGTACTTC	-	TRBV7-2	TRBJ2-5	-
CASSDQAQETQYF	TGTGCCAGCAGTGATCAGGCCCAAGAGACCCAGTACTTC	few	TRBV2	TRBJ2-5	-
CASGLVRNTEAFF	TGTGCTAGTGGTTTGGTACGGAACACTGAAGCTTTCTTT	-	TRBV12-5	TRBJ1-1	-
CASGRPVGENYEQYF	TGTGCTAGTGGCCGCCCCGTGGGGGAAAACTACGAGCAGTACTTC	-	TRBV12-5	TRBJ2-7	-
CASRPTGGSTEAFF	TGTGCCAGCAGGCCGACAGGAGGGAGCACTGAAGCTTTCTTT	-	TRBV7-2	TRBJ1-1	-
CASSVSAGFGQPQHF	TGTGCCAGCAGCGTATCGGCTGGGTTTGGTCAGCCCCAGCATTTT	-	TRBV11-2	TRBJ1-5	-
CATSDPIGVAKNIQYF	TGTGCCACCAGCGACCCCATTGGGGTAGCCAAAAACATTCAGTACTTC	-	TRBV15	TRBJ2-4	-
CASSQVSPGQGGTEAFF	TGCGCCAGCAGCCAAGTCTCTCCGGGACAGGGTGGAACTGAAGCTTTCTTT	once	TRBV4-1	TRBJ1-1	TRBD1
CASSTGTYTEAFF	TGTGCCAGCTCAACCGGGACCTACACTGAAGCTTTCTTT	-	TRBV18	TRBJ1-1	-
CASSQDGGLGNQPQHF	TGCGCCAGCAGCCAAGATGGTGGATTGGGCAATCAGCCCCAGCATTTT	-	TRBV4-1	TRBJ1-5	-
CASSSRDRGSYNEQFF	TGTGCCAGCAGCTCCCGGGACAGGGGATCCTACAATGAGCAGTTCTTC	-	TRBV7-2	TRBJ2-1	TRBD1
CAISSRGDTEAFF	TGTGCCATCAGCTCCAGGGGGGACACTGAAGCTTTCTTT	-	TRBV10-3	TRBJ1-1	TRBD1
CASSASKGSKGEKLFF	TGTGCCAGCAGTGCGTCGAAGGGTTCAAAAGGGGAGAAACTGTTTTTT	-	TRBV28	TRBJ1-4	-
CASRGDRYQPQHF	TGTGCCAGCAGAGGGGACCGTTATCAGCCCCAGCATTTT	once	TRBV28	TRBJ1-5	-
CASSRKGGQISYEQYF	TGTGCCAGCAGCCGTAAAGGGGGACAGATCTCCTACGAGCAGTACTTC	-	TRBV11-2	TRBJ2-7	TRBD1
CASSLTGGSGYEQYF	TGTGCCAGCAGCTTAACTGGCGGGAGCGGGTACGAGCAGTACTTC	-	TRBV7-3	TRBJ2-7	TRBD2
CASSGQKNTEAFF	TGTGCCAGCTCAGGACAGAAGAACACTGAAGCTTTCTTT	-	TRBV18	TRBJ1-1	-
CASSEMGQREQYF	TGCGCCAGCTCTGAAATGGGACAGCGCGAGCAGTACTTC	-	TRBV5-1	TRBJ2-7	TRBD1
CASSQKGTVYGYTF	TGTGCCAGCAGCCAAAAAGGGACAGTCTATGGCTACACCTTC	-	TRBV4-2	TRBJ1-2	TRBD1
CASSVGQVDTYEQYF	TGCGCCAGCAGCGTAGGACAGGTGGACACCTACGAGCAGTACTTC	-	TRBV5-1	TRBJ2-7	TRBD1
CASRRTGDAGNTIYF	TGTGCCAGCAGGCGAACAGGGGATGCTGGAAACACCATATATTTT	-	TRBV6-1	TRBJ1-3	TRBD1
CASSPNGGGANVLTF	TGTGCCAGCAGCCCAAATGGTGGTGGGGCCAACGTCCTGACTTTC	-	TRBV11-3	TRBJ2-6	-
CASSTGQGLLAGIGSGELFF	TGTGCCAGCAGTACGGGACAGGGATTACTAGCGGGCATCGGGTCCGGGGAGCTGTTTTTT	-	TRBV27	TRBJ2-2	-